Each of the 13 T cell receptor beta chains below was sequenced from the same sample in a study of CD8 T cells in ankylosing spondylitis. TCRdb redid the calling of the 5' RACE reads with MiXCR, one entry per CDR3 protein. The sample comprises about 250,000 distinct CDR3 sequences, 10% to 13% of which are singletons, and less than 3% rests with the top ten. The specimen was blood, either unsorted or a sorted T cell fraction (not recorded which). The receptors come from a male donor with ankylosing spondylitis or in good health (not recorded which).

This clonotype was found many times. The chain uses TRBV5-1 and TRBJ1-2; D gene unclear. In germline, CDR1 is SGHRS, CDR2 YFSETQ. The CDR3 contains 14 residues. With 0 bases removed from V and 8 bases from J, the gap between germline ends came to 14 bases. The CDR3 reads CASSLGSDIGGYTF. As DNA, the CDR3 is TGCGCCAGCAGCTTGGGGTCAGATATCGGCGGCTACACCTTC.

This clonotype was detected many times. This chain uses TRBV5-1 with TRBJ1-2, with TRBD1 as a possible D gene (5 bases). The germline CDR1 and CDR2 sequences are SGHRS and YFSETQ. Between the trimmed V and J ends, which lost 4 bases and 8 bases, there was a span of 18 bases. CDR3 length: 14 amino acids. The DNA for the CDR3 is TGCGCCAGCAGCCCACCAGTGGGGGTTTGGGGCTACACCTTC. It translates to CASSPPVGVWGYTF.

The chain is built from TRBV10-3 and TRBJ2-2; D not resolved. CDR3 length equals 14 residues. Germline loops: CDR1 ENHRY, CDR2 SYGVKD. V shed 10 bases and J shed 6 bases, with 18 bases lying between them. CDR3 nucleotide sequence: TGTGCCAACAGCAAAAGGGATTCCTCCGGGGAGCTGTTTTTT. This gives the protein CANSKRDSSGELFF.

The chain combines TRBV6-2 or TRBV6-3 with TRBJ2-7; possibly TRBD1 for D (6 bases). The V gene lost 7 bases and the J gene lost 4 bases, with 8 bases spanning the gap. Looked up from germline, CDR1 is MNHEY and CDR2 is SVGEGT. CDR3 size: 11 residues. The CDR3 sequence: CASIDRYEQYF. In DNA form, the CDR3 reads TGTGCCAGCATCGACAGGTACGAGCAGTACTTC.

This clonotype was observed many times. The V call is TRBV6-1, the J call TRBJ2-3, with D possibly being TRBD1 or TRBD2 (5 bases each). Trimming took off 6 bases at V and 6 bases at J, with 19 bases between the two ends. The CDR3 consists of 15 residues. Germline V gives CDR1 MNHNS, CDR2 SASEGT. This CDR3 is CASSVSSGRLDTQYF. The CDR3 nucleotides read TGTGCCAGCAGCGTATCTTCGGGACGTCTGGATACGCAGTATTTT.

In this sample, this clonotype turned up many times. The genes are TRBV5-1 and TRBJ2-5; 10 bases are shared with TRBD2. The CDR3 covers 16 residues. The germline V gene encodes CDR1 SGHRS and CDR2 YFSETQ. J lost 1 base, V lost 0 bases, and 3 bases had no gene match. The CDR3 coding sequence is TGCGCCAGCAGCTTGGGAATAGCGGGGGGCCAAGAGACCCAGTACTTC. Translating gives CASSLGIAGGQETQYF.

On this clonotype: It may be a read error: a sequence one base away is much more abundant. The CDR3 is CASSPRTGAVSGANVLTF. In nucleotides, the CDR3 is TGTGCCAGCAGTCCCCGGACAGGGGCGGTCTCTGGGGCCAACGTCCTGACTTTC. This rearrangement joins TRBV12-3 or TRBV12-4 to TRBJ2-6; TRBD1 matches at 9 bases. The CDR3 contains 18 residues. V was pared by 5 bases and J by 0 bases, with 8 bases of the junction left unmatched.

This clonotype appeared many times. The chain combines TRBV5-1 with TRBJ2-7, with TRBD1 matching 8 bases. Germline V gene lookup returns CDR1 SGHRS and CDR2 YFSETQ. The CDR3 extends over 14 amino acids. J gave up 4 bases and V 5 bases, and 8 bases lay outside the gene matches. As DNA, the CDR3 is TGCGCCAGCAGGTACGGGACAGGAGATTACGAGCAGTACTTC. Translation gives CASRYGTGDYEQYF.

This clonotype was seen repeatedly, ten times or more. The chain uses TRBV29-1 and TRBJ2-3; TRBD2 matches 13 bases. After removal of 8 bases from V and 4 bases from J, the junction contained 9 bases not matched to a gene. Germline V CDR1 and CDR2: SQVTM, ANQGSEA. The CDR3 length is 15 residues. CDR3 DNA sequence: TGCAGCCCCGGAGGACTAGCGGGAGTAGCAGATACGCAGTATTTT. Its protein product is CSPGGLAGVADTQYF.

The chain has TRBV14 and TRBJ2-1, with D tentatively TRBD1 (6 bases). The CDR3 is made up of 16 amino acids. V was shortened by 0 bases and J by 7 bases, with 16 bases between the two germline ends. Germline CDR1 is SGHDN and CDR2 is FVKESK. Written as DNA, the CDR3 is TGTGCCAGCAGCCAAGATCCAGGGGCATTCATTAATGAGCAGTTCTTC. This gives the protein CASSQDPGAFINEQFF.

V is TRBV19 and J is TRBJ1-1; TRBD1 is a possible D gene (5 bases). V was pared by 5 bases and J by 1 base, with 14 bases between. The CDR3 is 15 amino acids. Germline CDR1 reads LNHDA; CDR2 reads SQIVND (reference sequence). DNA for the CDR3: TGTGCCAGTAGTCACCTCACAGGAGGGAACACTGAAGCTTTCTTT. Translating it yields CASSHLTGGNTEAFF.

Ten or more counts support this clonotype. V and J are TRBV6-2 or TRBV6-3 and TRBJ2-3; 9 positions match TRBD2. The CDR3 is made up of 13 amino acids. V lost 5 bases and J lost 9; bases outside the gene matches: 6. Germline V gene data show CDR1 as MNHEY and CDR2 as SVGEGT. The CDR3 is CASSDTREGTQYF. In nucleotides, the CDR3 is TGTGCCAGCAGTGATACGCGGGAGGGGACGCAGTATTTT.

On this clonotype itself: This could be a read error, since a much larger clone is one nucleotide away. The genes are TRBV5-1 and TRBJ2-6; D is unclear. CDR3 length equals 13 residues. CDR1 SGHRS and CDR2 YFSETQ come from the germline V gene. CDR3 sequence (DNA): TGCGCCAGCAGTTCCCCGTGGGCCAACGCCCTGACTTTC. Protein: CASSSPWANALTF. The variable domain in full, with the rest retrieved from reference TRBV5-1 and TRBJ2-6, is KAGVTQTPRYLIKTRGQQVTLSCSPISGHRSVSWYQQTPGQGLQFLFEYFSETQRNKGNFPGRFSGRQFSNSRSEMNVSTLELGDSALYLCASSSPWANALTFGAGSRLTVL.